The 9 T cell receptor beta chains below all came from one sample that was sequenced in a study of cytomegalovirus exposure and HLA in healthy donors. The study ran its PCR with 60 Vbeta and 13 Jbeta primers. Sequencing was performed with immunoSEQ multiplex PCR; in TCRdb, only in-frame clones are kept and a portion is missing. Its table records 77,000 or so clones. Sample: PBMCs. These receptors originate from a man between 25 and 39 years old in good health and CMV-seronegative.

This rearrangement joins TRBV18 to TRBJ2-5; D is uncertain. The CDR3 is 14 amino acids. From germline, CDR1 is KGHSH and CDR2 LQKENI. V lost 2 bases and J lost 1, with 8 bases in between. This chain's CDR3 is CASSPVQAQETQYF. In DNA form, the CDR3 reads TGTGCCAGCTCACCAGTTCAGGCCCAAGAGACCCAGTACTTC.

This chain joins TRBV7-9 and TRBJ2-1, with TRBD2 matching over 13 bases. V gave up 2 bases and J gave up 7 bases; unmatched junction bases: 5. The CDR3 runs to 16 residues. Germline CDR1 SEHNR, CDR2 FQNEAQ (reference sequence). CDR3 sequence: CASSLTSGRAENEQFF. CDR3 in DNA: TGTGCCAGCAGCTTAACTAGCGGGAGGGCCGAAAATGAGCAGTTCTTC.

This sequence joins TRBV5-6 and TRBJ1-6, with a tentative D call TRBD1 (5 bases). Germline CDR1 is SGHDT and CDR2 is YYEEEE. This CDR3 comprises 15 residues. The germline V and J ends were trimmed by 3 bases and 9 bases, with 16 bases remaining between them. CDR3: CASSYDSGAFSPLHF. CDR3 nucleotide sequence: TGTGCCAGCAGCTACGACAGTGGGGCTTTTTCACCCCTCCACTTT. The full variable domain, with the rest looked up from reference TRBV5-6 and TRBJ1-6, is DAGVTQSPTHLIKTRGQQVTLRCSPKSGHDTVSWYQQALGQGPQFIFQYYEEEERQRGNFPDRFSGHQFPNYSSELNVNALLLGDSALYLCASSYDSGAFSPLHFGNGTRLTVT.

This chain links TRBV10-3 with TRBJ2-1; TRBD1 agrees at 7 bases. This CDR3 has 15 residues. Unmatched junction bases numbered 13, after V lost 7 bases and J lost 7 bases. CDR1 is ENHRY and CDR2 is SYGVKD in the germline V gene. The CDR3 DNA is TGTGCCATCACTCCACCCGACAGGGAGCATAATGAGCAGTTCTTC. It yields the protein CAITPPDREHNEQFF.

V usage is TRBV11-2 and J usage is TRBJ1-2; 7 nucleotides agree with TRBD1. V gave up 6 bases and J gave up 1 base; unmatched junction bases: 11. This CDR3 is built from 16 residues. Germline V gives CDR1 SGHAT, CDR2 FQNNGV. CDR3 sequence reads: CASRPLTGQFNYGYTF. CDR3 DNA sequence: TGTGCCAGCAGGCCCCTGACGGGACAGTTTAACTATGGCTACACCTTC.

The chain joins TRBV7-9 to TRBJ2-3; D is unresolved. Germline CDR1 and CDR2: SEHNR and FQNEAQ (reference sequence). The CDR3 has 15 amino acids. V was pared by 2 bases and J by 0 bases, with 9 bases between. CDR3 residues: CASSLPRVSTDTQYF. The CDR3 DNA is TGTGCCAGCAGCTTACCCCGAGTTAGCACAGATACGCAGTATTTT.

V usage is TRBV9 and J usage is TRBJ2-7; 11 bases map to TRBD1. The CDR3 is 15 amino acids. Unmatched junction bases numbered 7, after V lost 4 bases and J lost 4 bases. CDR1 is SGDLS, CDR2 YYNGEE, per germline. In nucleotides, the CDR3 is TGTGCCAGCAGCCCCGGTGGGACAGGGGGGTACGAGCAGTACTTC. Protein product: CASSPGGTGGYEQYF.

The V call is TRBV27, the J call TRBJ2-7; D perhaps matches TRBD2 (5 bases). Per germline, CDR1 MNHEY and CDR2 SMNVEV (reference sequence). V gave up 4 bases and J gave up 3 bases, with 10 bases separating them. This CDR3 comprises 13 residues. CDR3 bases: TGTGCCAGCAGTTCACTAGATCGCTACGAGCAGTACTTC. Its translation is CASSSLDRYEQYF.

The chain couples TRBV5-4 to TRBJ2-1; D is possibly TRBD2 (5 bases). The CDR3 spans 12 residues. V lost 5 bases to trimming and J lost 7 bases, with 10 bases between them. Germline lookup yields CDR1 SGHNT and CDR2 YYREEE (reference sequence). In nucleotides, the CDR3 is TGTGCCAGCAGGGACTCCCTAAATGAGCAGTTCTTC. It yields the protein CASRDSLNEQFF.